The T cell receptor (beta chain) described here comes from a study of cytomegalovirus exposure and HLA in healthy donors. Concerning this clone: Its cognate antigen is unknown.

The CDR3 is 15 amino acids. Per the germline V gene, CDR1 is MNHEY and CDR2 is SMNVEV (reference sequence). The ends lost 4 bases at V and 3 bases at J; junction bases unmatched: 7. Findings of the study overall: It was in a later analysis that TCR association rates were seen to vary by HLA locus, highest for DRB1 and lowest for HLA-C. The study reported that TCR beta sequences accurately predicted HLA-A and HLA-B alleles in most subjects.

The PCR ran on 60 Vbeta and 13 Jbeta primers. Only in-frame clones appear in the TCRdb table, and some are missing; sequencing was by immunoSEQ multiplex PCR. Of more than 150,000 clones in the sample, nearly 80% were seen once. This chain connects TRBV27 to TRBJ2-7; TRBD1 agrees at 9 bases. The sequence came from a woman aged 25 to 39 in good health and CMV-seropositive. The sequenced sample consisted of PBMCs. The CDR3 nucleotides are TGTGCCAGCAGTTGGGGCCGGACAGGGGTCTACGAGCAGTACTTC. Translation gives CASSWGRTGVYEQYF.